These 27 T cell receptor beta chains were all obtained from the same sample, sequenced in a study of shared clonotypes between healthy human individuals. The protocol was immunoSEQ multiplex PCR, while the TCRdb copy is restricted to in-frame clones and leaves out a portion. The repertoire holds roughly 2 million clones, with 90% to 95% as singletons. Sequencing was done on a sample of naive CD4+ T cells sorted from blood. Regarding subset: CD45RA+ positively selected. These receptors were taken from a man aged 18 to 30 in good health.

V usage is TRBV10-3 and J usage is TRBJ2-1; TRBD1 agrees at 7 bases. The CDR3 has 17 amino acids. Germline V gene sequence: CDR1 ENHRY, CDR2 SYGVKD. V trimming: 5 bases; J trimming: 0 bases; junction bases outside the gene matches: 10. The chain's CDR3 is CAISRGSGGSSYNEQFF. The CDR3 DNA sequence: TGTGCCATCAGTCGCGGCTCAGGGGGTAGCTCCTACAATGAGCAGTTCTTC.

The chain recombines TRBV19 with TRBJ1-2; unclear D gene. CDR3 length: 13 amino acids. Per the germline V gene, CDR1 is LNHDA and CDR2 is SQIVND (reference sequence). V lost 8 bases and J lost 5, with 15 bases in between. CDR3 residues: CASRMGERYGYTF. The CDR3 coding sequence is TGTGCCAGTCGAATGGGCGAGAGGTATGGCTACACCTTC.

As to this clone: The sample contains more than one DNA sequence encoding this CDR3. The chain uses TRBV6-6 and TRBJ1-2, with D perhaps matching TRBD1 (6 bases). Trimming shortened V by 4 bases and J by 4 bases, and 10 bases separated the two germline ends. The CDR3 is 13 amino acids. Looked up from germline, CDR1 is MNHNY and CDR2 is SVGAGI (reference sequence). In DNA form, the CDR3 reads TGTGCCAGCAGTTCGAGGACAGCCTATGGCTACACCTTC. Translation gives CASSSRTAYGYTF.

V usage is TRBV7-2 and J usage is TRBJ1-4, with TRBD1 matching 9 bases. Germline CDR1 is SGHTA and CDR2 is FQGNSA. The CDR3 has 18 amino acids. Trimming removed 4 bases from V and 0 bases from J; junction bases left unmatched: 9. The CDR3: CASSSGQGTPATNEKLFF. The CDR3 DNA follows: TGTGCCAGCAGCTCCGGACAGGGGACCCCAGCAACTAATGAAAAACTGTTTTTT.

There are a few counts of this clone. The V call is TRBV5-1, the J call TRBJ2-7; 11 nucleotides line up with TRBD2. After removal of 1 base from V and 5 bases from J, the junction contained 2 bases not matched to a gene. Germline lookup yields CDR1 SGHRS and CDR2 YFSETQ. This CDR3 has 14 residues. CDR3 residues: CASSLTSGSHEQYF. The CDR3 DNA follows: TGCGCCAGCAGCTTGACTAGCGGGAGCCACGAGCAGTACTTC.

The genes are TRBV7-3 and TRBJ2-7; tentatively, D is TRBD2 (5 bases). The CDR3 is made up of 14 amino acids. Trimming took off 4 bases at V and 3 bases at J, with 13 bases between the two ends. CDR1 and CDR2 (germline): SGHTA, FQGTGA. CDR3 residues: CASSSQDRDYEQYF. DNA of the CDR3: TGTGCCAGCAGCTCCCAAGATCGGGACTACGAGCAGTACTTC.

The rearrangement links TRBV6-6 to TRBJ1-2, with D perhaps matching TRBD1 (6 bases). Germline values: CDR1 MNHNY, CDR2 SVGAGI (reference sequence). V gave up 6 bases and J gave up 3 bases, with 11 bases separating them. CDR3 length equals 13 residues. CDR3 sequence reads: CASSGGGDYGYTF. The CDR3, as DNA: TGTGCCAGCAGCGGAGGGGGGGACTATGGCTACACCTTC.

Worth noting for this clone: A much larger clonotype is one base distant, so this may be a read error. This specimen includes other DNA sequences encoding the same CDR3. The chain carries TRBV2 and TRBJ1-5; D is uncertain. Germline V gene sequence: CDR1 SNHLY, CDR2 FYNNEI. V lost 6 bases and J 0 bases, leaving 3 bases between the germline ends. CDR3 size: 12 residues. The CDR3 DNA follows: TGTGCCAGCAGATATAGCAATCAGCCCCAGCATTTT. Protein sequence: CASRYSNQPQHF.

J is TRBJ2-1 and V is TRBV7-9, with D unclear. This CDR3 has 12 amino acids. The V gene's germline CDR1 is SEHNR and CDR2 FQNEAQ (reference sequence). The germline V and J ends were trimmed by 7 bases and 6 bases, with 10 bases remaining between them. The chain's CDR3 is CASTPGGNEQFF. In DNA, the CDR3 is TGTGCCAGCACCCCGGGCGGCAATGAGCAGTTCTTC.

J is TRBJ1-6 and V is TRBV11-2; no clear D gene. The germline gives CDR1 SGHAT, CDR2 FQNNGV. Trimming took 4 bases from V and 9 from J, leaving 13 bases between them. The CDR3 has 14 residues. The CDR3 nucleotides are TGTGCCAGCAGCTCCGGACGGGTTAGTTCACCCCTCCACTTT. It encodes CASSSGRVSSPLHF.

This clone was seen once. The rearrangement uses TRBV7-8 and TRBJ1-4, with 7 bases identical to TRBD1. The V and J ends lost 5 bases and 1 base, in that order; junction bases with no gene match: 4. Per germline, CDR1 SGHVS and CDR2 FQNEAQ. This CDR3 comprises 15 residues. CDR3 in DNA: TGTGCCAGCAGCGTCCACAGGGGAACTAATGAAAAACTGTTTTTT. This translates into CASSVHRGTNEKLFF.

The rearrangement uses TRBV5-1 and TRBJ1-2; a possible D gene is TRBD1 (5 bases). The CDR3 consists of 14 residues. The V end was cut by 2 bases, the J end by 3 bases, with 11 bases between. CDR1 is SGHRS and CDR2 is YFSETQ in the germline V gene. The CDR3 sequence: CASSLVPTDYGYTF. CDR3 DNA sequence: TGCGCCAGCAGCTTAGTCCCGACAGACTATGGCTACACCTTC. The full variable domain, in which reference TRBV5-1 and TRBJ1-2 provide the parts outside the CDR3, is KAGVTQTPRYLIKTRGQQVTLSCSPISGHRSVSWYQQTPGQGLQFLFEYFSETQRNKGNFPGRFSGRQFSNSRSEMNVSTLELGDSALYLCASSLVPTDYGYTFGSGTRLTVV.

The V call is TRBV5-6, the J call TRBJ1-4, with 9 bases that match TRBD1. This CDR3 is built from 17 residues. Unmatched junction bases numbered 10, after V lost 3 bases and J lost 4 bases. Germline-derived CDR1 and CDR2 are SGHDT and YYEEEE. CDR3 nucleotide sequence: TGTGCCAGCAGCTCCACCGGGACAGGGTCCTATAATGAAAAACTGTTTTTT. Its protein is CASSSTGTGSYNEKLFF.

This clone has only one observation. One end of the junction does not line up with germline, which may come from a read error. Other DNA sequences in the same sample also yield this CDR3. V gene TRBV25-1 combines with J gene TRBJ1-1; D is ambiguous. The CDR3 has 14 residues. CDR1 is MGHDK and CDR2 is SYGVNS in the germline V gene. The CDR3 is CASNLQPLNTEAFF. In nucleotides, the CDR3 is TGCGCCAGCAACCTACAGCCTCTGAACACTGAAGCTTTCTTT.

This chain joins TRBV18 and TRBJ2-2, with unresolved D. Germline CDR1 KGHSH, CDR2 LQKENI. This CDR3 region has 14 residues. V lost 6 bases and J 3 bases, leaving 11 bases between the germline ends. CDR3 in amino acids: CASSPGRYTGELFF. DNA for the CDR3: TGTGCCAGCTCCCCCGGGCGATACACCGGGGAGCTGTTTTTT.

The chain employs TRBV2 and TRBJ2-5, with 11 nucleotides matching TRBD2. The CDR3 spans 13 residues. CDR1 SNHLY and CDR2 FYNNEI come from the germline V gene. J was trimmed by 9 bases and V by 1 base; bases with no gene match: 1. The CDR3, as DNA: TGTGCCAGCAGTGAAGTAGCGGGGGGGGCCCAGTACTTC. It specifies CASSEVAGGAQYF.

V is TRBV11-2 and J is TRBJ1-1, with a possible D match to TRBD1 (5 bases). CDR3 length: 14 amino acids. Deletions cut 2 bases from V and 3 bases from J, with 10 bases between. Germline CDR1 reads SGHAT; CDR2 reads FQNNGV. The CDR3 bases are TGTGCCAGCAGCTTATGGGGGGAGGACACTGAAGCTTTCTTT. Amino acid sequence: CASSLWGEDTEAFF.

The rearrangement joins TRBV7-2 to TRBJ2-1, with 12 bases fitting TRBD2. V lost 1 base to trimming and J lost 9 bases; unmatched junction nucleotides: 4. This CDR3 region has 15 residues. The germline CDR1 and CDR2 sequences are SGHTA and FQGNSA. The CDR3 is CASSLVTSGSGEQFF. DNA for the CDR3: TGTGCCAGCAGCTTAGTGACTAGCGGGAGTGGTGAGCAGTTCTTC.

The chain couples TRBV5-4 to TRBJ2-5, with TRBD1 matching over 7 bases. After removal of 4 bases from V and 5 bases from J, the junction contained 5 bases not matched to a gene. The CDR3 totals 13 residues. From germline, CDR1 is SGHNT and CDR2 YYREEE (reference sequence). The DNA of the CDR3 is TGTGCCAGCAGCCCCGACAGGGTTGAGACCCAGTACTTC. It specifies CASSPDRVETQYF.

This sequence joins TRBV2 and TRBJ1-4; D remains ambiguous. Germline CDR1 is SNHLY and CDR2 is FYNNEI. The CDR3 contains 13 residues. The V and J ends lost 5 bases and 5 bases respectively, with 9 bases between them. For the CDR3, the DNA is TGTGCCAGCAGTCAGTTGAGGAATGAAAAACTGTTTTTT. This translates into CASSQLRNEKLFF.

The gene calls are TRBV5-5 and TRBJ1-1; D call uncertain. Germline CDR1 is SGHKS and CDR2 is YYEKEE (reference sequence). This CDR3 is built from 13 residues. Trimming took off 2 bases at V and 2 bases at J, with 7 bases between the two ends. The CDR3 sequence: CASSLGENTEAFF. The CDR3 DNA follows: TGTGCCAGCAGCTTAGGAGAAAACACTGAAGCTTTCTTT.

This sequence joins TRBV7-2 and TRBJ1-5; D gene unclear. This CDR3 region has 15 residues. V gave up 1 base and J gave up 5 bases, with 12 bases separating them. Germline CDR1 SGHTA, CDR2 FQGNSA. The CDR3 loop is CASSLESAPDQPQHF. CDR3 DNA sequence: TGTGCCAGCAGCTTAGAGTCCGCGCCGGATCAGCCCCAGCATTTT.

The V gene is TRBV10-1, the J gene TRBJ2-1; D is possibly TRBD2 (5 bases). V shed 2 bases and J shed 7 bases, with 15 bases lying between them. Germline values: CDR1 WNHNN, CDR2 SYGVQD (reference sequence). The CDR3 totals 15 residues. The CDR3 DNA follows: TGCGCCAGCAGTGAGAAGAGAGGGAATAAGAATGAGCAGTTCTTC. Translated: CASSEKRGNKNEQFF.

This clone was found once. This rearrangement joins TRBV7-9 to TRBJ1-2; D is ambiguous. Germline CDR1 is SEHNR and CDR2 is FQNEAQ (reference sequence). Deletions cut 5 bases from V and 5 bases from J, with 15 bases between. The CDR3 covers 14 residues. CDR3 region: CASSTWAPEYGYTF. The CDR3, as DNA: TGTGCCAGCAGCACCTGGGCGCCGGAATATGGCTACACCTTC. Full variable domain (outside the CDR3, taken from reference TRBV7-9 and TRBJ1-2): DTGVSQNPRHKITKRGQNVTFRCDPISEHNRLYWYRQTLGQGPEFLTYFQNEAQLEKSRLLSDRFSAERPKGSFSTLEIQRTEQGDSAMYLCASSTWAPEYGYTFGSGTRLTVV.

The chain joins TRBV6-5 to TRBJ2-7, with a possible D match to TRBD1 (6 bases). V was clipped by 2 bases and J by 4 bases, with 15 bases between them. The CDR3 extends over 15 amino acids. Germline CDR1 is MNHEY and CDR2 is SVGAGI. The CDR3, as DNA: TGTGCCAGCAGTTACAGTCAGGGACAAGCTTACGAGCAGTACTTC. Its translation is CASSYSQGQAYEQYF.

This rearrangement joins TRBV5-1 to TRBJ1-5; D remains ambiguous. The V end was cut by 4 bases, the J end by 5 bases, with 10 bases between. The length of the CDR3 is 13 residues. CDR1 is SGHRS, CDR2 YFSETQ, per germline. CDR3 protein: CASSANGDQPQHF. CDR3 nucleotides: TGCGCCAGCAGCGCAAACGGGGATCAGCCCCAGCATTTT.

The chain links TRBV5-1 to TRBJ2-1; 8 nucleotides agree with TRBD2. Germline V gene lookup returns CDR1 SGHRS and CDR2 YFSETQ. The CDR3 totals 13 residues. V lost 5 bases and J lost 8; bases outside the gene matches: 6. In DNA, the CDR3 is TGCGCCAGCAGGGGGACTAGAACCCATGAGCAGTTCTTC. Translating gives CASRGTRTHEQFF.